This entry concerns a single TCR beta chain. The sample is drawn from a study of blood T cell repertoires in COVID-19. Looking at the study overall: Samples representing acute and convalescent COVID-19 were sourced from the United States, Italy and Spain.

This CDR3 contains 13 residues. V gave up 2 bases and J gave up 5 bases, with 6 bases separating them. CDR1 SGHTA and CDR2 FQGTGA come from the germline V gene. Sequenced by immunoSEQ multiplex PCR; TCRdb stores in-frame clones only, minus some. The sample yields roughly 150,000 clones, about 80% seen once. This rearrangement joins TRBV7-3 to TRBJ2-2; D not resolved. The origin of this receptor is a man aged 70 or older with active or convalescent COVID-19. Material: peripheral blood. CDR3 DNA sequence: TGTGCCAGCAGCTTACAGAGGACCGGGGAGCTGTTTTTT. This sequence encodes CASSLQRTGELFF.